Listed here are 32 T cell receptor beta chains from one sample, sequenced in a study of shared clonotypes between healthy human individuals. Produced via immunoSEQ multiplex PCR; TCRdb's table is partial and in-frame only. Of over 2 million clones listed, 85% to 95% are singletons. The specimen sequenced was naive CD4+ T cells sorted from blood. The subset here: CD45RA+ positively selected. Receptors originate from a man aged 18 to 30 in good health.

The chain joins TRBV5-1 to TRBJ2-3; D gene unclear. Trimming left V 0 bases short and J 7 bases short, with 6 bases between. Looked up from germline, CDR1 is SGHRS and CDR2 is YFSETQ. The CDR3 extends over 12 amino acids. The CDR3 loop reads CASSLEQHTQYF. The CDR3 coding sequence is TGCGCCAGCAGCTTGGAGCAGCATACGCAGTATTTT.

This rearrangement joins TRBV15 to TRBJ2-1; TRBD2 is a possible D gene (6 bases). The CDR3 contains 14 residues. Trimming left V 4 bases short and J 10 bases short, with 17 bases between. Germline V gene lookup returns CDR1 LNHNV and CDR2 YYDKDF (reference sequence). CDR3 amino acids: CATSTGLQSMEQFF. In DNA form, the CDR3 reads TGTGCCACCAGCACGGGACTCCAGTCGATGGAGCAGTTCTTC.

The gene calls are TRBV11-2 and TRBJ2-2, with TRBD1 identical over 7 bases. CDR1 SGHAT and CDR2 FQNNGV come from the germline V gene. The CDR3 contains 14 residues. V lost 2 bases and J lost 5; bases outside the gene matches: 2. The CDR3 region is CASSLLRGTGELFF. CDR3 sequence (DNA): TGTGCCAGCAGCTTACTCAGGGGGACCGGGGAGCTGTTTTTT.

This chain uses TRBV15 with TRBJ2-7, with D unresolved. The germline V and J ends were trimmed by 0 bases and 2 bases, with 8 bases remaining between them. This CDR3 spans 14 amino acids. CDR1 and CDR2 from the germline V gene are LNHNV and YYDKDF (reference sequence). CDR3 DNA sequence: TGTGCCACCAGCAGAGAGGTTGCGACCTACGAGCAGTACTTC. It codes for CATSREVATYEQYF. The variable domain in full, with the rest retrieved from reference TRBV15 and TRBJ2-7, is DAMVIQNPRYQVTQFGKPVTLSCSQTLNHNVMYWYQQKSSQAPKLLFHYYDKDFNNEADTPDNFQSRRPNTSFCFLDIRSPGLGDTAMYLCATSREVATYEQYFGPGTRLTVT.

The V and J genes are TRBV27 and TRBJ2-5, with 8 bases matching TRBD2. Unmatched junction bases numbered 4, after V lost 2 bases and J lost 2 bases. Germline V gene lookup returns CDR1 MNHEY and CDR2 SMNVEV (reference sequence). The CDR3 spans 15 residues. Here the CDR3 reads CASSLLGLVQETQYF. The CDR3 bases are TGTGCCAGCAGTTTACTGGGACTAGTTCAAGAGACCCAGTACTTC.

With respect to this clone: Different DNA sequences within this sample yield the same CDR3. The chain has TRBV5-1 and TRBJ2-7; D unclear. V gave up 4 bases and J gave up 3 bases, with 8 bases separating them. The length of the CDR3 is 12 residues. Germline lookup yields CDR1 SGHRS and CDR2 YFSETQ. The CDR3 coding sequence is TGCGCCAGCAGCCTTGGGGACTACGAGCAGTACTTC. This sequence encodes CASSLGDYEQYF.

The chain joins TRBV15 to TRBJ2-6, with TRBD1 matching over 7 bases. V trimming: 0 bases; J trimming: 4 bases; junction bases outside the gene matches: 9. Germline loops: CDR1 LNHNV, CDR2 YYDKDF (reference sequence). CDR3 size: 18 residues. The CDR3 nucleotides are TGTGCCACCAGCAGAGATCTCGGTACAGGGGACGGGGCCAACGTCCTGACTTTC. This codes for CATSRDLGTGDGANVLTF.

The chain combines TRBV11-2 with TRBJ1-4; tentative D call: TRBD1 (5 bases). CDR3 length equals 11 residues. Between the trimmed V and J ends, which lost 5 bases and 14 bases, there was a span of 12 bases. The germline V gene encodes CDR1 SGHAT and CDR2 FQNNGV. The CDR3 DNA reads TGTGCCAGCAGCCTATTGGAGGGGCTGTTTTTT. It translates to CASSLLEGLFF.

The CDR3 DNA sequence: TGTGCCAGCAGCCAAGGGACGGACCCCTATGGCTACACCTTC. It encodes CASSQGTDPYGYTF. The chain recombines TRBV16 with TRBJ1-2, with D perhaps TRBD1 (5 bases). V was pared by 2 bases and J by 4 bases, with 11 bases between. Germline loops: CDR1 KGHSY, CDR2 FQNENV. The CDR3 sequence is 14 residues long.

The chain links TRBV10-1 to TRBJ2-7, with 12 positions matching TRBD2. Looked up from germline, CDR1 is WNHNN and CDR2 is SYGVQD (reference sequence). Trimming cost V 5 bases and J 6 bases; bases outside gene matches: 8. CDR3 length: 15 amino acids. The CDR3 spells CASSSSGGGPGEQYF. Written as DNA, the CDR3 is TGCGCCAGCAGTTCTAGCGGGGGGGGGCCTGGCGAGCAGTACTTC.

This chain links TRBV7-2 with TRBJ2-7, with 9 bases aligning to TRBD1. The CDR3 spans 15 residues. V lost 4 bases to trimming and J lost 3 bases; unmatched junction nucleotides: 7. Germline CDR1 and CDR2: SGHTA and FQGNSA. The CDR3 loop reads CASSSPGTGFYEQYF. CDR3 DNA sequence: TGTGCCAGCAGCTCGCCCGGGACAGGGTTCTACGAGCAGTACTTC.

The gene calls are TRBV28 and TRBJ2-7; D may be TRBD1 (6 bases). The CDR3 contains 15 residues. In germline, CDR1 is MDHEN, CDR2 SYDVKM. Trimming shortened V by 4 bases and J by 3 bases, and 16 bases separated the two germline ends. The CDR3 is CASSSITGIYYEQYF. The CDR3 DNA sequence: TGTGCCAGCAGTTCAATTACAGGGATCTACTACGAGCAGTACTTC.

This chain links TRBV6-1 with TRBJ1-4, with 8 bases aligning to TRBD1. Germline V gene sequence: CDR1 MNHNS, CDR2 SASEGT. This CDR3 has 13 residues. J lost 8 bases, V lost 6 bases, and 5 bases had no gene match. As DNA, the CDR3 is TGTGCCAGCAGGACAGGGGCGGGGGAAAAACTGTTTTTT. This codes for CASRTGAGEKLFF.

The rearrangement links TRBV9 to TRBJ2-2; 11 bases agree with TRBD2. Germline-derived CDR1 and CDR2 are SGDLS and YYNGEE. The V segment lost 4 bases and the J segment 2 bases; nucleotides outside the gene matches: 10. The CDR3 runs 18 residues. The chain's CDR3 is CASSPREGTSGNTGELFF. DNA of the CDR3: TGTGCCAGCAGCCCCAGAGAAGGGACTAGCGGAAACACCGGGGAGCTGTTTTTT.

The chain combines TRBV10-2 with TRBJ2-5; perhaps TRBD2 as D (6 bases). CDR1 is WSHSY, CDR2 SAAADI, per germline. Trimming pared 7 bases from V and 0 bases from J, leaving 21 bases between. This CDR3 region has 17 residues. DNA of the CDR3: TGCGCCAGCAAGGGCCAGGGCATCGGGGGTTACCAAGAGACCCAGTACTTC. It yields the protein CASKGQGIGGYQETQYF.

This chain links TRBV18 with TRBJ2-5, with D unclear. CDR1 is KGHSH and CDR2 is LQKENI in the germline V gene. V lost 6 bases and J 5 bases, leaving 13 bases between the germline ends. The CDR3 is 13 amino acids. The CDR3, as DNA: TGTGCCAGCTCCCCTAAGGGCGTGGAGACCCAGTACTTC. Residues: CASSPKGVETQYF.

The count of this clone is one. The chain joins TRBV9 to TRBJ2-7, with a weak D call TRBD1 (6 bases). The V end was cut by 3 bases, the J end by 0 bases, with 10 bases between. CDR3 length: 14 amino acids. The germline gives CDR1 SGDLS, CDR2 YYNGEE. The CDR3 is CASSGQVDSYEQYF. In nucleotides, the CDR3 is TGTGCCAGCAGCGGACAGGTCGACTCCTACGAGCAGTACTTC.

The chain recombines TRBV11-3 with TRBJ2-7, with 8 nucleotides matching TRBD1. The CDR3 loop spans 14 amino acids. The V segment lost 5 bases and the J segment 4 bases; nucleotides outside the gene matches: 7. The germline V gene has CDR1 SGHNT and CDR2 YENEEA. The CDR3 loop is CASSPGQEEYEQYF. DNA of the CDR3: TGTGCCAGCAGCCCGGGACAGGAAGAGTACGAGCAGTACTTC. Supplemented by reference TRBV11-3 and TRBJ2-7, the full variable domain reads EAGVVQSPRYKIIEKKQPVAFWCNPISGHNTLYWYLQNLGQGPELLIRYENEEAVDDSQLPKDRFSAERLKGVDSTLKIQPAELGDSAVYLCASSPGQEEYEQYFGPGTRLTVT.

The rearrangement links TRBV11-2 to TRBJ2-1, with 14 bases aligning to TRBD2. CDR1 and CDR2 from the germline V gene are SGHAT and FQNNGV. The CDR3 length is 19 residues. With 1 base clipped from V and 4 bases from J, the junction kept 9 bases outside the gene matches. The CDR3 region is CASSLVGLAGVPEYNEQFF. Written as DNA, the CDR3 is TGTGCCAGCAGCTTAGTGGGACTAGCGGGAGTCCCGGAGTACAATGAGCAGTTCTTC.

Notes on this clone: Other nucleotide sequences in the sample specify the same CDR3. The chain joins TRBV6-5 to TRBJ2-5; D is uncertain. V lost 2 bases and J lost 2, with 6 bases in between. The CDR3 is made up of 13 amino acids. The germline V gene encodes CDR1 MNHEY and CDR2 SVGAGI. CDR3: CASSYLHQETQYF. CDR3 nucleotides: TGTGCCAGCAGTTACCTCCATCAAGAGACCCAGTACTTC.

Concerning this clone itself: Additional DNA sequences in this sample encode the identical CDR3. The V and J genes are TRBV7-9 and TRBJ1-5, with D uncertain. The germline V gene encodes CDR1 SEHNR and CDR2 FQNEAQ (reference sequence). The CDR3 is 13 residues long. V lost 5 bases and J lost 4, with 9 bases in between. CDR3 sequence reads: CASSLTENQPQHF. The CDR3 nucleotides read TGTGCCAGCAGCCTAACAGAGAATCAGCCCCAGCATTTT. Complete variable domain (other parts from reference TRBV7-9 and TRBJ1-5): DTGVSQNPRHKITKRGQNVTFRCDPISEHNRLYWYRQTLGQGPEFLTYFQNEAQLEKSRLLSDRFSAERPKGSFSTLEIQRTEQGDSAMYLCASSLTENQPQHFGDGTRLSIL.

V gene TRBV18 combines with J gene TRBJ2-3; D tentatively reads TRBD1 or TRBD2 (5 bases each). The CDR3 covers 15 residues. Trimming took 4 bases from V and 4 from J, leaving 15 bases between them. Germline CDR1 reads KGHSH; CDR2 reads LQKENI. DNA of the CDR3: TGTGCCAGCTCACTCATGGAGAGAGGGGCAGATACGCAGTATTTT. It specifies CASSLMERGADTQYF.

About this clone itself: In the same sample, other DNA sequences code for this CDR3. The genes are TRBV5-1 and TRBJ2-7; D ambiguous. V was cut by 0 bases and J by 5 bases, with 6 bases left in between. The CDR3 is 12 amino acids. Germline loops: CDR1 SGHRS, CDR2 YFSETQ. The DNA of the CDR3 is TGCGCCAGCAGCTTGGCTGGGGACGAGCAGTACTTC. Amino acid sequence: CASSLAGDEQYF.

This clone was observed at least ten times. V usage is TRBV5-6 and J usage is TRBJ1-1; 8 bases fit TRBD1. CDR3 length equals 12 residues. The V gene's germline CDR1 is SGHDT and CDR2 YYEEEE. Losses at the gene ends were 3 bases for V and 11 bases for J; bases not matched to a gene: 6. The CDR3 loop reads CASSWRDRMAFF. Here the CDR3 DNA reads TGTGCCAGCAGCTGGCGGGACAGGATGGCTTTCTTT. The full variable domain, rest sourced from reference TRBV5-6 and TRBJ1-1, is DAGVTQSPTHLIKTRGQQVTLRCSPKSGHDTVSWYQQALGQGPQFIFQYYEEEERQRGNFPDRFSGHQFPNYSSELNVNALLLGDSALYLCASSWRDRMAFFGQGTRLTVV.

The V and J genes are TRBV6-9 and TRBJ1-3, with D perhaps matching TRBD1 (6 bases). Trimming took 3 bases from V and 3 from J, leaving 21 bases between them. Per the germline V gene, CDR1 is MNHGY and CDR2 is SVAAGI. The CDR3 runs 18 residues. CDR3 DNA: TGTGCCAGCAGTTACCTCGGACCAGGGGTCCTGGGTGGAAACACCATATATTTT. Translating it yields CASSYLGPGVLGGNTIYF.

This chain links TRBV12-2 with TRBJ2-7; TRBD1, as called in the table, went unchecked against the DNA. TRBV12-2 is listed as a pseudogene. The CDR3 totals 16 residues. The CDR3 is CASRLRGGQGSYEQYF. The CDR3 nucleotides are TGTGCAAGTCGCCTTAGGGGGGGACAGGGGTCCTACGAGCAGTACTTC.

As for this clone: In the same sample, other DNA sequences code for this CDR3. The V gene is TRBV6-5, the J gene TRBJ2-3; D remains ambiguous. The CDR3 length is 15 residues. V was trimmed by 5 bases and J by 0 bases, leaving 12 bases between them. CDR1 is MNHEY and CDR2 is SVGAGI in the germline V gene. CDR3 DNA: TGTGCCAGCAGTCTCGGACGGCCGAGCACAGATACGCAGTATTTT. Its translation: CASSLGRPSTDTQYF.

V usage is TRBV13 and J usage is TRBJ2-7; 8 bases are shared with TRBD2. Per the germline V gene, CDR1 is PRHDT and CDR2 is FYEKMQ (reference sequence). Trimming at V came to 5 bases and at J to 2 bases, leaving 8 bases not matched to a gene. The CDR3 runs 15 residues. The CDR3 DNA reads as TGTGCCAGCAGCCCTCGCGGGGGGCTTACCTACGAGCAGTACTTC. Residues: CASSPRGGLTYEQYF.

The chain links TRBV19 to TRBJ2-1; the match to TRBD1 covers 7 bases. The CDR3 length is 16 residues. J lost 3 bases, V lost 6 bases, and 11 bases had no gene match. Germline V gives CDR1 LNHDA, CDR2 SQIVND (reference sequence). The CDR3 nucleotides read TGTGCCAGTAGGGCTTCGGGGACAGCCCTCTACAATGAGCAGTTCTTC. It codes for CASRASGTALYNEQFF.

The chain links TRBV7-2 to TRBJ1-3; D gene unclear. The CDR3 has 15 amino acids. V was pared by 6 bases and J by 0 bases, with 12 bases between. Germline values: CDR1 SGHTA, CDR2 FQGNSA. In DNA form, the CDR3 reads TGTGCCAGCAGGCCTTCGATCTCCTCTGGAAACACCATATATTTT. It specifies CASRPSISSGNTIYF.

The chain links TRBV18 to TRBJ2-5, with D possibly being TRBD1 (5 bases). The CDR3 loop spans 14 amino acids. The V and J ends lost 7 bases and 3 bases respectively, with 15 bases between them. Germline-derived CDR1 and CDR2 are KGHSH and LQKENI. CDR3: CASYPDRSKETQYF. The CDR3 coding sequence is TGTGCCAGCTACCCCGACAGATCGAAAGAGACCCAGTACTTC.

This clone was seen a few times. The rearrangement links TRBV30 to TRBJ2-7; D possibly matches TRBD1 or TRBD2 (5 bases each). The CDR3 has 15 amino acids. CDR1 is GTSNPN, CDR2 SVGIG, per germline (reference sequence). Trimming removed 7 bases at V and 2 bases at J, with 21 bases between. CDR3 residues: CASTYPGRTTYEQYF. The CDR3 DNA is TGTGCCTCCACTTATCCGGGACGGACAACCTACGAGCAGTACTTC. Variable domain in full (rest from reference TRBV30 and TRBJ2-7): SQTIHQWPATLVQPVGSPLSLECTVEGTSNPNLYWYRQAAGRGLQLLFYSVGIGQISSEVPQNLSASRPQDRQFILSSKKLLLSDSGFYLCASTYPGRTTYEQYFGPGTRLTVT.